The 22 T cell receptor beta chains listed next were all sequenced from one sample in a study of T cells in Graves' hyperthyroidism and ophthalmopathy. RNA transcripts served as the template for amplifying TCR beta CDR3 regions. A first-round RT-PCR of the TCR CDR3 used the HTBI primer set. TCRdb ran MiXCR on the multiplex PCR reads and lists one entry per CDR3 protein. In the table there are some 570,000 distinct CDR3 sequences, around 14% of which are singletons. Sequences were obtained from blood. The receptors were sampled from a woman aged 18-29 years with Graves' ophthalmopathy.

This clonotype came up many times. CDR3 loop: CASSLSGGFLNEQFF. CDR3 in DNA: TGCGCCAGCAGCCTTAGCGGGGGGTTTCTCAATGAGCAGTTCTTC. This chain links TRBV5-1 with TRBJ2-1; 10 nucleotides align to TRBD2. This CDR3 spans 15 amino acids. J was trimmed by 6 bases and V by 4 bases; bases with no gene match: 7. Germline CDR1 is SGHRS and CDR2 is YFSETQ. The full variable domain, with the rest looked up from reference TRBV5-1 and TRBJ2-1, is KAGVTQTPRYLIKTRGQQVTLSCSPISGHRSVSWYQQTPGQGLQFLFEYFSETQRNKGNFPGRFSGRQFSNSRSEMNVSTLELGDSALYLCASSLSGGFLNEQFFGPGTRLTVL.

Ten or more counts support this clonotype. The CDR3 DNA reads TGTGCCAGCAGTTTAGGGAATCGCCCAAATGAAAAACTGTTTTTT. Its translation is CASSLGNRPNEKLFF. V is TRBV28 and J is TRBJ1-4, with unresolved D. Germline lookup yields CDR1 MDHEN and CDR2 SYDVKM. Trimming removed 2 bases at V and 5 bases at J, with 12 bases between. This CDR3 is 15 amino acids long.

At least ten counts were recorded for this clonotype. This chain uses TRBV6-5 with TRBJ2-7; 7 bases fit TRBD2. Per germline, CDR1 MNHEY and CDR2 SVGAGI. The CDR3 covers 14 residues. The V segment lost 0 bases and the J segment 6 bases; nucleotides outside the gene matches: 5. CDR3 sequence (DNA): TGTGCCAGCAGTTACTCGAGGGAGGGGAGCGAGCAGTACTTC. Protein product: CASSYSREGSEQYF.

There are many counts of this clonotype. The chain couples TRBV12-3 or TRBV12-4 to TRBJ1-2; 9 bases map to TRBD1. V was pared by 2 bases and J by 4 bases, with 17 bases of the junction left unmatched. This CDR3 has 19 amino acids. DNA for the CDR3: TGTGCCAGCAGTTTATCCGGGTGGACAGGGGACGCTACTACCTATGGCTACACCTTC. Its protein product is CASSLSGWTGDATTYGYTF.

The V call is TRBV14, the J call TRBJ2-4, with TRBD2 identical over 8 bases. The V gene end was trimmed by 2 bases and the J gene end by 1 base; junction bases not matched to a gene: 7. The CDR3 is 17 residues long. Germline loops: CDR1 SGHDN, CDR2 FVKESK. CDR3 sequence: CASSQLGLAPAKNIQYF. The DNA of the CDR3 is TGTGCCAGCAGCCAATTAGGACTAGCACCTGCCAAAAACATTCAGTACTTC.

In its sample, this clonotype was seen many times. The chain links TRBV27 to TRBJ2-5; perhaps TRBD1 as D (6 bases). The V gene's germline CDR1 is MNHEY and CDR2 SMNVEV (reference sequence). This CDR3 comprises 14 residues. The V end lost 6 bases, the J end lost 5 bases, and 16 bases lay between the germline ends. This CDR3 reads CASSGTYQGETQYF. As DNA, the CDR3 is TGTGCCAGCAGCGGGACCTATCAGGGGGAGACCCAGTACTTC.

This clonotype was recorded at least ten times. The chain links TRBV6-5 to TRBJ1-2; weak D call: TRBD1 (5 bases). The CDR3 consists of 18 residues. Germline V gives CDR1 MNHEY, CDR2 SVGAGI. Trimming took off 2 bases at V and 2 bases at J, with 21 bases between the two ends. CDR3 bases: TGTGCCAGCAGTTACAGTGTTGGGGGACCCCCGGCCAACTATGGCTACACCTTC. This gives the protein CASSYSVGGPPANYGYTF.

This clonotype was observed a handful of times. The germline gene is not matched at one end of the junction; a read error may be the cause. The V gene is TRBV11-2, the J gene TRBJ1-4; no reliable D call. CDR3 length equals 14 residues. Germline assignment: CDR1 SGHAT and CDR2 FQNNGV. CDR3 sequence reads: CASSFRATNGKLFF. The CDR3 DNA reads TGTGCCAGCAGCTTTAGGGCAACTAATGGAAAACTGTTTTTT.

This clonotype was counted many times. The CDR3: CASRRGGGDTQYF. DNA of the CDR3: TGTGCCAGCCGACGGGGAGGAGGGGATACGCAGTATTTT. The rearrangement uses TRBV28 and TRBJ2-3; the D gene is possibly TRBD2 (6 bases). Germline assignment: CDR1 MDHEN and CDR2 SYDVKM. This CDR3 has 13 residues. V was cut by 8 bases and J by 6 bases, with 15 bases left in between.

This clonotype was seen many times. This chain joins TRBV28 and TRBJ2-2, with D tentatively TRBD1 (6 bases). The CDR3 runs 14 residues. In germline, CDR1 is MDHEN, CDR2 SYDVKM. V shed 3 bases and J shed 2 bases, with 7 bases lying between them. CDR3 sequence (DNA): TGTGCCAGCAGTTTGGGACAAAACACCGGGGAGCTGTTTTTT. This encodes CASSLGQNTGELFF.

To note about this clonotype: A much larger clonotype is one base distant, so this may be a read error. This chain connects TRBV12-5 to TRBJ2-1; 13 nucleotides agree with TRBD2. CDR1 is LGHNT and CDR2 is FRNRAP in the germline V gene. With 6 bases clipped from V and 5 bases from J, the junction kept 7 bases outside the gene matches. The CDR3 spans 16 residues. The CDR3 loop is CASGLLAGGSHNEQFF. The DNA of the CDR3 is TGTGCTAGTGGCCTACTAGCGGGAGGGTCCCACAATGAGCAGTTCTTC.

In its sample, this clonotype is medium-sized (0.01 to 0.1%). CDR3 bases: TGTGCCAGCAGCTTAGTCACTAGCGGGACAGATACGCAGTATTTT. Its translation is CASSLVTSGTDTQYF. The J gene is TRBJ2-3, the V gene TRBV11-2; TRBD2 agrees at 9 bases. Unmatched junction bases numbered 2, after V lost 1 base and J lost 3 bases. The CDR3 covers 15 residues. The germline V gene encodes CDR1 SGHAT and CDR2 FQNNGV.

This clonotype came up many times. The rearrangement uses TRBV6-5 and TRBJ2-7; 11 bases fit TRBD2. With V trimmed by 0 bases and J by 2 bases, 0 bases remained unmatched. The CDR3 has 15 residues. Per the germline V gene, CDR1 is MNHEY and CDR2 is SVGAGI. The CDR3, as DNA: TGTGCCAGCAGTTACTCGACTAGCGGGACCTACGAGCAGTACTTC. Its translation is CASSYSTSGTYEQYF.

Many counts were recorded for this clonotype. J is TRBJ2-3 and V is TRBV10-3; TRBD2 matches 8 bases. J gave up 2 bases and V 0 bases, and 7 bases lay outside the gene matches. Per germline, CDR1 ENHRY and CDR2 SYGVKD. CDR3 length: 17 amino acids. Here the CDR3 DNA reads TGTGCCATCAGTGAGTCGCTAGCGGGCCGAACCACAGATACGCAGTATTTT. This sequence encodes CAISESLAGRTTDTQYF.

This clonotype was detected many times. The CDR3 nucleotides read TGTGCCAGCAGTACCCTGGGGAGGGCTAACTATGGCTACACCTTC. Translating it yields CASSTLGRANYGYTF. V gene TRBV27 combines with J gene TRBJ1-2, with D uncertain. Germline assignment: CDR1 MNHEY and CDR2 SMNVEV (reference sequence). V lost 5 bases, J lost 0 bases, and 13 bases lay in between. This CDR3 has 15 amino acids.

This clonotype was detected ten times or more. The rearrangement uses TRBV6-1 and TRBJ2-3; 9 nucleotides agree with TRBD1. Germline CDR1 MNHNS, CDR2 SASEGT. The CDR3 has 15 residues. Trimming at V came to 3 bases and at J to 1 base, leaving 2 bases not matched to a gene. For the CDR3, the DNA is TGTGCCAGCAGTGAGCGGACAGGGGGCACAGATACGCAGTATTTT. This translates into CASSERTGGTDTQYF.

The rearrangement links TRBV12-5 to TRBJ2-2; D might be TRBD1 (6 bases). The CDR3 has 11 residues. In germline, CDR1 is LGHNT, CDR2 FRNRAP. V was cut by 4 bases and J by 12 bases, with 9 bases left in between. The CDR3 loop is CASGSQGQLFF. The CDR3 DNA reads TGTGCTAGTGGTTCTCAGGGGCAGCTGTTTTTT.

This chain joins TRBV19 and TRBJ1-2; D unresolved. CDR3 length: 13 residues. Per germline, CDR1 LNHDA and CDR2 SQIVND (reference sequence). Deletions cut 7 bases from V and 9 bases from J, with 18 bases between. The DNA of the CDR3 is TGTGCCAGTACCCCCCCTTCGGCCGTCAGCTACACCTTC. Translated, it gives CASTPPSAVSYTF.

In its sample, this clonotype was seen many times. This chain uses TRBV12-3 or TRBV12-4 with TRBJ2-2, with a tentative D call TRBD1 (5 bases). The CDR3 is made up of 16 amino acids. The V end was cut by 5 bases, the J end by 3 bases, with 16 bases between. CDR3 protein: CASSPGWGWDTGELFF. The CDR3 DNA follows: TGTGCCAGCAGTCCAGGATGGGGCTGGGACACCGGGGAGCTGTTTTTT.

Worth noting for this clonotype: A much larger clone lies one base from this, so it may be a read error. The J gene is TRBJ1-1, the V gene TRBV7-9; D ambiguous. CDR3 size: 12 residues. Germline assignment: CDR1 SEHNR and CDR2 FQNEAQ (reference sequence). The CDR3 protein is CAPGTMNTEASF. For the CDR3, the DNA is TGTGCCCCCGGTACCATGAACACTGAAGCTTCCTTT.

This clonotype was seen a handful of times. This chain uses TRBV5-6 with TRBJ1-6, with D uncertain. Between the trimmed V and J ends, which lost 7 bases and 0 bases, there was a span of 17 bases. The CDR3 contains 17 residues. Germline CDR1 reads SGHDT; CDR2 reads YYEEEE. CDR3 sequence reads: CASQEATRSSYNSPLHF. Written as DNA, the CDR3 is TGTGCCAGCCAAGAGGCTACCCGGAGCTCCTATAATTCACCCCTCCACTTT.

Ten or more counts support this clonotype. The V gene is TRBV11-2, the J gene TRBJ1-1; D uncertain. Germline V gives CDR1 SGHAT, CDR2 FQNNGV. CDR3 size: 19 residues. V lost 4 bases and J 0 bases, leaving 24 bases between the germline ends. This CDR3 is CASSSPYGRTTTLNTEAFF. In DNA form, the CDR3 reads TGTGCCAGCAGCTCCCCTTATGGGAGAACAACGACTCTGAACACTGAAGCTTTCTTT. Drawing the rest from reference TRBV11-2 and TRBJ1-1, the complete variable domain is EAGVAQSPRYKIIEKRQSVAFWCNPISGHATLYWYQQILGQGPKLLIQFQNNGVVDDSQLPKDRFSAERLKGVDSTLKIQPAKLEDSAVYLCASSSPYGRTTTLNTEAFFGQGTRLTVV.